One sample yielded the 4 T cell receptor beta chains listed below, sequenced in a study of T-cell reconstitution after alpha-beta-depleted transplantation in children. Construction of the TCRbeta library involved unique molecular identifiers. TCRdb reanalysed the PCR reads using MiXCR and keeps one entry per CDR3 protein. The table lists about 290,000 distinct CDR3 sequences, roughly a tenth of them singletons. Source: PBMCs, taken before TCRalphabeta/CD19-depleted stem cell transplant. These receptors all stem from a boy under three years old with acute myeloid leukemia, due to receive a stem cell transplant.

This clonotype was counted many times. This chain joins TRBV7-2 and TRBJ2-2, with 7 bases matching TRBD1. The CDR3 extends over 15 amino acids. The trim removed 5 bases at V and 3 bases at J, leaving 6 bases unmatched. CDR1 and CDR2 (germline): SGHTA, FQGNSA. The CDR3 DNA is TGTGCCAGCAGCGTAGGACAGGCTTACACCGGGGAGCTGTTTTTT. Protein sequence: CASSVGQAYTGELFF.

Many counts were recorded for this clonotype. The CDR3 reads CASSPTAFSGANVLTF. CDR3 sequence (DNA): TGTGCCAGCAGCCCGACCGCGTTCTCTGGGGCCAACGTCCTGACTTTC. The chain joins TRBV6-1 to TRBJ2-6; D remains ambiguous. Trimming left V 6 bases short and J 0 bases short, with 12 bases between. Germline lookup yields CDR1 MNHNS and CDR2 SASEGT. The CDR3 consists of 16 residues.

This clonotype has a count of ten or more. This sequence joins TRBV10-3 and TRBJ2-7; 8 bases fit TRBD1. The trim removed 0 bases at V and 2 bases at J, leaving 12 bases unmatched. The germline CDR1 and CDR2 sequences are ENHRY and SYGVKD. This CDR3 is 18 amino acids long. DNA of the CDR3: TGTGCCATCAGTGAGTCCGACCGGACGGACAGGGAGCCCTACGAGCAGTACTTC. This translates into CAISESDRTDREPYEQYF.

This clonotype was counted at least ten times. V usage is TRBV9 and J usage is TRBJ2-2; 8 bases are a match to TRBD2. Germline V gives CDR1 SGDLS, CDR2 YYNGEE. Germline trimming cut 0 bases from V and 4 bases from J; bases unmatched to any gene: 5. The CDR3 loop spans 16 amino acids. The CDR3 here is CASSVGLAGTTGELFF. Here the CDR3 DNA reads TGTGCCAGCAGCGTAGGGCTAGCGGGTACCACCGGGGAGCTGTTTTTT.